A single sample is the source of the 4 T cell receptor beta chains below, sequenced in a study of tumor and adjacent non-tumor tissue in lung cancer. Three rounds of nested PCR, following a modified ARM-PCR protocol, produced the TCRbeta library. TCRdb reanalysed the multiplex PCR reads using MiXCR and keeps one entry per CDR3 protein. Of around 75,000 distinct CDR3 sequences listed, less than 75% are singletons. The template was RNA from unsorted bulk tissue. Distant lung tissue was collected more than 3 cm away from the tumor edge. The sample taken for sequencing was distant non-tumor lung tissue. These receptors all stem from a woman in her 50s with non-small cell lung cancer.

This chain links TRBV18 with TRBJ2-2; D call uncertain. Germline loops: CDR1 KGHSH, CDR2 LQKENI. The CDR3 length is 16 residues. The ends were cut back, 6 bases at V and 3 bases at J, with 17 bases in the middle. CDR3 coding DNA: TGTGCCAGCTCCCTCGGACCAAGGACGGACACCGGGGAGCTGTTTTTT. This translates into CASSLGPRTDTGELFF. Complete variable domain (other parts from reference TRBV18 and TRBJ2-2): NAGVMQNPRHLVRRRGQEARLRCSPMKGHSHVYWYRQLPEEGLKFMVYLQKENIIDESGMPKERFSAEFPKEGPSILRIQQVVRGDSAAYFCASSLGPRTDTGELFFGEGSRLTVL.

Points on this clonotype: A much larger clone lies a single base off, so this may be a read error. The rearrangement links TRBV7-9 to TRBJ1-4; 9 positions match TRBD1. CDR1 is SEHNR, CDR2 FQNEAQ, per germline (reference sequence). The CDR3 extends over 14 amino acids. This chain's CDR3 is CAGSQGQGREKLFF. The CDR3 nucleotides read TGTGCCGGCAGCCAGGGACAGGGACGGGAAAAACTGTTTTTT. Based on the CDR3 plus reference TRBV7-9 and TRBJ1-4, the full variable domain is DTGVSQNPRHKITKRGQNVTFRCDPISEHNRLYWYRQTLGQGPEFLTYFQNEAQLEKSRLLSDRFSAERPKGSFSTLEIQRTEQGDSAMYLCAGSQGQGREKLFFGSGTQLSVL.

With respect to this clonotype: In this CDR3 the conserved last residue, phenylalanine or tryptophan, is missing, so a read error is likely. The rearrangement links TRBV11-2 to TRBJ1-5; D call uncertain. The CDR3 is made up of 13 amino acids. Germline V CDR1 and CDR2: SGHAT, FQNNGV. The CDR3: CAISEERNQPQHS. The CDR3 bases are TGTGCCATCAGCGAAGAGAGGAACCAGCCCCAGCATTCT.

This clonotype was found once. This CDR3 fails to terminate in the conserved phenylalanine or tryptophan, so it likely reflects a read error. The chain carries TRBV5-1 and TRBJ2-1; D is perhaps TRBD1 or TRBD2 (5 bases each). Looked up from germline, CDR1 is SGHRS and CDR2 is YFSETQ. The CDR3 covers 16 residues. The DNA for the CDR3 is TGTGCCAGCAGCTTGACCTCGGGACCTCAGTATCATGAGCAGTTCATC. This sequence encodes CASSLTSGPQYHEQFI.